Listed below are T cell receptor beta chains from one sample, sequenced in a study of regulatory T cells in long-lasting Graves disease. One entry per CDR3 protein, called by TCRdb with MiXCR from the multiplex PCR reads. The table has 310,000 or so distinct CDR3 sequences, under 25% seen once. Sequences were derived from peripheral blood mononuclear cells (PBMCs), sampled when the disease was refractory, from a patient treated with antithyroid drugs. All receptors come from a female donor with Graves disease. The CDR3 runs from the conserved cysteine through the conserved F or W. A D gene is named only where the DNA matches it firmly. Only part of the rows carry a size: once, few, many, or a class if the clone is expanded.

TRBV10-2,TRBD1,few,TRBJ1-1,TGCGCCAGCAGTGAGTCGACAGGGGGCGGACGGACTGAAGCTTTCTTT,CASSESTGGGRTEAFF
TRBV5-1,TRBD2,NA,TRBJ2-2,TGCGCCAGCAGCACCGGGACTAGCGGGAGGGCCGGGGAGCTGTTTTTT,CASSTGTSGRAGELFF
TRBV18,NA,many,TRBJ2-7,TGTGCCAGCTCACCACCAATCTCCTACGAGCAGTACTTC,CASSPPISYEQYF
TRBV20-1,TRBD2,once,TRBJ2-5,TGCAGTGCTAGCCGCCCCGGGACTAGGCAAGAGACCCAGTACTTC,CSASRPGTRQETQYF
TRBV28,NA,NA,TRBJ2-3,TGTGCCAGCAGTTTTCTCGTGGACACAGATACGCAGTATTTT,CASSFLVDTDTQYF
TRBV6-1,NA,few,TRBJ2-3,TGTGCCAGCTCCCATTCAGCTGATACGCAGTATTTT,CASSHSADTQYF
TRBV6-1,TRBD2,few,TRBJ2-5,TGTGCCAGCAGGCGGGGGAAAGAGACCCAGTACTTC,CASRRGKETQYF
TRBV3-1,TRBD1,many,TRBJ1-2,TGTGCCAGCAGCCAAACCCATTCCGGGACAGGATTCGGCTACACCTTC,CASSQTHSGTGFGYTF
TRBV4-3,NA,NA,TRBJ2-2,TGCGCCAGCAGCCAAGACAGGGGTGGCACCGGGGAGCTGTTTTTT,CASSQDRGGTGELFF
TRBV11-2,NA,NA,TRBJ1-1,TGTGCCAGCAGCTTAGATGGGAGGGGGAACACTGAAGCTTTCTTT,CASSLDGRGNTEAFF
TRBV29-1,NA,few,TRBJ2-1,TGCAGCGTTGAGGGCTTAAACCCCTCCTACAATGAGCAGTTCTTC,CSVEGLNPSYNEQFF
TRBV2,NA,many,TRBJ1-2,TGTGCCAGCGGAATTGACGGGGAGGATAACTATGGCTACACCTTC,CASGIDGEDNYGYTF
TRBV30,NA,once,TRBJ2-7,TGTGCCTGGAGTTGGGGAGGTGGGAATTTATACGAGCAGTACTTC,CAWSWGGGNLYEQYF
TRBV19,NA,NA,TRBJ2-5,TGTGCCAGTAGAAATCGACAGTCAGGAGAGACCCAGTACTTC,CASRNRQSGETQYF
TRBV20-1,TRBD2,NA,TRBJ2-3,TGCAGTGCTGACGGGAGGGCCTGGACAGATACGCAGTATTTT,CSADGRAWTDTQYF
TRBV27,NA,many,TRBJ2-7,TGTGCCAGCAGCTCCGACAGGCGGGGGTACGAGCAGTACTTC,CASSSDRRGYEQYF
TRBV6-1,NA,many,TRBJ1-5,TGTGCCAGCAGTGGGGGCCGAGAAAATCAGCCCCAGCATTTT,CASSGGRENQPQHF
TRBV28,TRBD2,few,TRBJ2-1,TGTGCCAGCAGTTTACTAGCGGGAGGGATATACAATGAGCAGTTCTTC,CASSLLAGGIYNEQFF
TRBV6-5,NA,NA,TRBJ1-3,TGTGCCAGCAGTTACTCGATTCTGGACTCTGGAAACACCATATATTTT,CASSYSILDSGNTIYF
TRBV6-2/TRBV6-3,NA,many,TRBJ1-1,TGTGCCAGCAGTTACGAGGGTTCTGGGGCTTACACTGAAGCTTTCTTT,CASSYEGSGAYTEAFF
TRBV20-1,NA,NA,TRBJ2-2,TGCAGTGCTAGAGGTTCGGCAGGGGACACCGGGGAGCTGTTTTTT,CSARGSAGDTGELFF
TRBV6-1,NA,NA,TRBJ2-5,TGTGCCAGCAGAGGCGACAGGCAAGAGACCCAGTACTTC,CASRGDRQETQYF
TRBV18,NA,NA,TRBJ2-2,TGTGCCAGCTCACCGGAAAAGGGCGGCACCGGGGAGCTGTTTTTT,CASSPEKGGTGELFF
TRBV7-9,NA,NA,TRBJ1-4,TGTGCCAGCACCCCGGGGTTCACTAATGAAAAACTGTTTTTT,CASTPGFTNEKLFF
TRBV20-1,TRBD2,NA,TRBJ2-2,TGCAGTGCTAGTGGGCTAGCGGGAGCCGGGGAGCTGTTTTTT,CSASGLAGAGELFF
TRBV29-1,NA,few,TRBJ1-1,TGCAGCGTTGAAGTTATTTGGGGGACTGAAGCTTTCTTT,CSVEVIWGTEAFF
TRBV2,NA,few,TRBJ1-5,TGTGCCAGCAGTGAGATAAGTGGAGGATATAGCAATCAGCCCCAGCATTTT,CASSEISGGYSNQPQHF
TRBV27,NA,NA,TRBJ1-6,TGTGCCAGCATATCGTCATACGGCAATTCACCCCTCCACTTT,CASISSYGNSPLHF
TRBV27,NA,NA,TRBJ2-7,TGTGCCAGCAGTGCAGACAGGATCTCCTACGAGCAGTACTTC,CASSADRISYEQYF
TRBV20-1,TRBD2,few,TRBJ2-4,TGCAGTGCTAGAGAGAATTTGCGGGGGGACATTCAGTACTTC,CSARENLRGDIQYF
TRBV20-1,TRBD2,NA,TRBJ2-7,TGCAGTGCTAGATACCCTTCCGGGACTAGCGGACCCGAGCAGTACTTC,CSARYPSGTSGPEQYF
TRBV2,TRBD2,NA,TRBJ2-2,TGTGTAGCGGGAGTTGGAACCGGGGAGCTGTTTTTT,CVAGVGTGELFF
TRBV30,TRBD1,few,TRBJ2-7,TGTGCCTACGGGGACAGAGCCTACGAGCAGTACTTC,CAYGDRAYEQYF
TRBV29-1,NA,few,TRBJ2-7,TGCAGCGTCACCGGGACGTATACCTACGAGCAGTACTTC,CSVTGTYTYEQYF
TRBV29-1,TRBD1,few,TRBJ2-7,TGCAGCGGTCGGACAGGGGAGTCCTACGAGCAGTACTTC,CSGRTGESYEQYF
TRBV12-3/TRBV12-4,NA,many,TRBJ1-6,TGTGCCAGCACCCGAGGGACAAACGGGAATTCACCCCTCCACTTT,CASTRGTNGNSPLHF
TRBV7-9,TRBD1,NA,TRBJ1-4,TGTGCCAGCAGCCCCGGACAGGGGGTCGGTGAAAAACTGTTTTTT,CASSPGQGVGEKLFF
TRBV4-2,NA,NA,TRBJ1-5,TGTGCCAGCAGCCAGGGCACGGTGAACAATCAGCCCCAGCATTTT,CASSQGTVNNQPQHF
TRBV27,TRBD2,NA,TRBJ2-5,TGTGCCAGCAGTCCCGGGACTAGCGGGGGCGGGGAGACCCAGTACTTC,CASSPGTSGGGETQYF
TRBV5-1,NA,NA,TRBJ1-5,TGCGCCAGCAGTCGGGACGGTCAAGACCAGCCCCAGCATTTT,CASSRDGQDQPQHF
TRBV6-1,NA,few,TRBJ2-4,TGTGCCAGCAGATTCTTGCGTGGAAACATTCAGTACTTC,CASRFLRGNIQYF
TRBV27,NA,NA,TRBJ1-5,TGTGCCAGCAGTTTCCGGGACACAGATCAGCCCCAGCATTTT,CASSFRDTDQPQHF